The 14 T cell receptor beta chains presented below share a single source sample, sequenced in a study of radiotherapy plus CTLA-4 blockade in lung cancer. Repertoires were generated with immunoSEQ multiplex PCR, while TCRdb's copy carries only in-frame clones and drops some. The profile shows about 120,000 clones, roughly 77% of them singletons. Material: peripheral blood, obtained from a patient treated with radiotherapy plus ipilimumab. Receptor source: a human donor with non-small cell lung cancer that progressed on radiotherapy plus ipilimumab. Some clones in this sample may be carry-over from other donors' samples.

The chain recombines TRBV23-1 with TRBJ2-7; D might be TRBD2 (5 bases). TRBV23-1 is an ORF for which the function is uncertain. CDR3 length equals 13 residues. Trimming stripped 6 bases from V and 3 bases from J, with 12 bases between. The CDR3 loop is CASSSRRIYEQYF. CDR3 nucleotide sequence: TGCGCCAGCAGCTCGAGGAGGATCTACGAGCAGTACTTC.

CDR3 coding DNA: TGTGCCAGCAGTGACGGGGCCCAAACGCAGTATTTT. It specifies CASSDGAQTQYF. The chain links TRBV2 to TRBJ2-3; D is possibly TRBD1 or TRBD2 (5 bases each). Trimming stripped 3 bases from V and 9 bases from J, with 10 bases between. Germline CDR1 and CDR2: SNHLY and FYNNEI. The CDR3 loop spans 12 amino acids. Based on the CDR3 plus reference TRBV2 and TRBJ2-3, the full variable domain is EPEVTQTPSHQVTQMGQEVILRCVPISNHLYFYWYRQILGQKVEFLVSFYNNEISEKSEIFDDQFSVERPDGSNFTLKIRSTKLEDSAMYFCASSDGAQTQYFGPGTRLTVL.

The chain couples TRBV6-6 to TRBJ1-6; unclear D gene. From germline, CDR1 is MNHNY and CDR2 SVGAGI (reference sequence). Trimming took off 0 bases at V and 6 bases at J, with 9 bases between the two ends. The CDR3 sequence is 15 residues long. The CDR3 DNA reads TGTGCCAGCAGTTACTCGTACAGCCTTAATTCACCCCTCCACTTT. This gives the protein CASSYSYSLNSPLHF.

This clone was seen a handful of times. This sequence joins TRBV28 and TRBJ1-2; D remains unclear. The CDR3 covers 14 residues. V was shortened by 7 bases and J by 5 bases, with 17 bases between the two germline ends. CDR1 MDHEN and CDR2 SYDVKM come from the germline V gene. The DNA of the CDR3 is TGTGCCAGCACTCTTCGGGAGGAGGTTTATGGCTACACCTTC. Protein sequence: CASTLREEVYGYTF.

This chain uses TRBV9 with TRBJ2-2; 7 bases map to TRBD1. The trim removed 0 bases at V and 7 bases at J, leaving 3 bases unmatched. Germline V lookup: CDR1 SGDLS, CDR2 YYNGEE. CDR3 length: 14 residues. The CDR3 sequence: CASSVGQGIGELFF. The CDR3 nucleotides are TGTGCCAGCAGCGTAGGACAGGGCATCGGGGAGCTGTTTTTT.

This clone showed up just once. CDR3 sequence (DNA): TGTGCCAGCAGCGTTCCGGGTGGGGGGATCAATCAGCCCCAGCATTTT. Its translation: CASSVPGGGINQPQHF. The chain combines TRBV9 with TRBJ1-5; D possibly corresponds to TRBD1 (5 bases). V lost 2 bases to trimming and J lost 3 bases, with 15 bases between them. The CDR3 loop spans 16 amino acids. Germline values: CDR1 SGDLS, CDR2 YYNGEE.

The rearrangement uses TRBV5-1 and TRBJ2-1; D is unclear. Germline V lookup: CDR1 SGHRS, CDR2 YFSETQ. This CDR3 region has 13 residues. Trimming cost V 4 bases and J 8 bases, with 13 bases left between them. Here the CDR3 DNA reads TGCGCCAGCAGCCGCGGCGCGGAATATGAGCAGTTCTTC. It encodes CASSRGAEYEQFF.

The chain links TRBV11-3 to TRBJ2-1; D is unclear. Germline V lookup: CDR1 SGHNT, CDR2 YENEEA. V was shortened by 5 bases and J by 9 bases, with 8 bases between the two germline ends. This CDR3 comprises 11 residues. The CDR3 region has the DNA TGTGCCAGCAGCCTCACCGGTGAGCAGTTCTTC. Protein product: CASSLTGEQFF.

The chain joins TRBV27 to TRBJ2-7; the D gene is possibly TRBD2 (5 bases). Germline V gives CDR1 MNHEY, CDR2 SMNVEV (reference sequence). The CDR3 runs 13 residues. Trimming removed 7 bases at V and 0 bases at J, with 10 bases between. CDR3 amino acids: CASKVGSSYEQYF. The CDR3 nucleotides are TGTGCCAGCAAGGTAGGGAGCTCCTACGAGCAGTACTTC.

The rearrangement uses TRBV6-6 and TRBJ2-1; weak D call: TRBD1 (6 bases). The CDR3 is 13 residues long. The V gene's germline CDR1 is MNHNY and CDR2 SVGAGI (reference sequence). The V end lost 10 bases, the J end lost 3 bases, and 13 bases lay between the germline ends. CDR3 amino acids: CATQGQFYNEQFF. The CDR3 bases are TGTGCCACGCAGGGGCAGTTCTACAATGAGCAGTTCTTC.

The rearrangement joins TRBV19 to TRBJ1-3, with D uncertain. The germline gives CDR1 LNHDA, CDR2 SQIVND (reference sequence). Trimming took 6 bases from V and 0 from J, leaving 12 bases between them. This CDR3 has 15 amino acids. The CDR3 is CASSSRRSSGNTIYF. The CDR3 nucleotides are TGTGCCAGTAGCTCCCGGCGGAGCTCTGGAAACACCATATATTTT.

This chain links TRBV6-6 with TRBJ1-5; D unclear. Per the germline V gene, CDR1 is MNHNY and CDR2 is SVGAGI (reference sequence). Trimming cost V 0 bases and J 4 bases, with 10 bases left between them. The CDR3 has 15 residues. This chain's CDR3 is CASSYSGRINQPQHF. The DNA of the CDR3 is TGTGCCAGCAGTTACTCGGGCAGGATAAATCAGCCCCAGCATTTT.

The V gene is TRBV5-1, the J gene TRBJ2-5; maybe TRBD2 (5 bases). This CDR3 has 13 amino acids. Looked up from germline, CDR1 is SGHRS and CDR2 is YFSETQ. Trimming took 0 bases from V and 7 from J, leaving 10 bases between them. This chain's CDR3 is CASSLEAGGTQYF. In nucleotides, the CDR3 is TGCGCCAGCAGCTTGGAGGCGGGCGGGACCCAGTACTTC.

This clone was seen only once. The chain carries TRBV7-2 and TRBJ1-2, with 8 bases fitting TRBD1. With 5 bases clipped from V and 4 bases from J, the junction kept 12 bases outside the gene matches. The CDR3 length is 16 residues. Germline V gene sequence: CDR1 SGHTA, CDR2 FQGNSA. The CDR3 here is CASSLQGEERLYGYTF. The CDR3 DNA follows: TGTGCCAGCAGCCTACAGGGGGAGGAACGCCTCTATGGCTACACCTTC.